Listed here are 17 T cell receptor beta chains from one sample, sequenced in a study of CD8 T cells in Susac syndrome. RNA, at roughly 0.5 to 1 ug, was reverse transcribed with random hexamers. TCRdb ran MiXCR on the immunoSEQ multiplex PCR reads and lists one entry per CDR3 protein. Here the sample spans approximately 220,000 distinct CDR3 sequences, around 90% being singletons. Sequenced material: CD8+ T cells from PBMCs. The receptors here all came from a human donor with multiple sclerosis.

The chain combines TRBV6-2 or TRBV6-3 with TRBJ2-1, with 7 nucleotides matching TRBD2. Losses at the gene ends were 7 bases for V and 8 bases for J; bases not matched to a gene: 8. CDR3 length: 13 amino acids. CDR1 and CDR2 from the germline V gene are MNHEY and SVGEGT. The CDR3 DNA reads TGTGCCAGCACCGGACTAGTCGGCGATGAGCAGTTCTTC. Its protein is CASTGLVGDEQFF.

This clonotype appeared a single time. The chain combines TRBV15 with TRBJ2-3; TRBD2 matches 13 bases. Trimming cost V 3 bases and J 4 bases; bases outside gene matches: 1. Germline values: CDR1 LNHNV, CDR2 YYDKDF (reference sequence). The CDR3 runs 15 residues. For the CDR3, the DNA is TGTGCCACCAGCAGTGGGACTAGCGGGGCAGATACGCAGTATTTT. It specifies CATSSGTSGADTQYF.

The chain couples TRBV27 to TRBJ2-7; possible D gene TRBD1, 6 bases. V was clipped by 5 bases and J by 7 bases, with 12 bases between them. The CDR3 length is 12 residues. In germline, CDR1 is MNHEY, CDR2 SMNVEV (reference sequence). CDR3 sequence reads: CASSLIGTEQYF. CDR3 nucleotide sequence: TGTGCCAGCAGTCTTATCGGGACAGAGCAGTACTTC.

This chain links TRBV5-4 with TRBJ2-1; 10 bases are shared with TRBD2. The V gene end was trimmed by 4 bases and the J gene end by 4 bases; junction bases not matched to a gene: 8. Germline V CDR1 and CDR2: SGHNT, YYREEE (reference sequence). The CDR3 has 16 amino acids. The CDR3: CASSSPTSGIYNEQFF. CDR3 sequence (DNA): TGTGCCAGCAGCAGTCCCACTAGCGGGATATACAATGAGCAGTTCTTC.

This chain uses TRBV7-9 with TRBJ1-2; 9 bases align to TRBD1. Germline V CDR1 and CDR2: SEHNR, FQNEAQ (reference sequence). This CDR3 contains 11 residues. V shed 10 bases and J 7 bases; nucleotides not matched to a gene: 4. CDR3 DNA sequence: TGTGCCACCCGGACAGGGGTTGGCTACACCTTC. Its protein product is CATRTGVGYTF. Complete variable domain (other parts from reference TRBV7-9 and TRBJ1-2): DTGVSQNPRHKITKRGQNVTFRCDPISEHNRLYWYRQTLGQGPEFLTYFQNEAQLEKSRLLSDRFSAERPKGSFSTLEIQRTEQGDSAMYLCATRTGVGYTFGSGTRLTVV.

The chain recombines TRBV19 with TRBJ2-2; 9 bases line up with TRBD2. Germline V gene sequence: CDR1 LNHDA, CDR2 SQIVND (reference sequence). The CDR3 runs to 18 residues. V trimming: 3 bases; J trimming: 6 bases; junction bases outside the gene matches: 14. The CDR3 loop is CASSMETSGRIGAGELFF. The CDR3 region has the DNA TGTGCCAGTAGTATGGAAACCAGCGGGAGGATAGGGGCCGGGGAGCTGTTTTTT. Drawing the rest from reference TRBV19 and TRBJ2-2, the complete variable domain is DGGITQSPKYLFRKEGQNVTLSCEQNLNHDAMYWYRQDPGQGLRLIYYSQIVNDFQKGDIAEGYSVSREKKESFPLTVTSAQKNPTAFYLCASSMETSGRIGAGELFFGEGSRLTVL.

V and J are TRBV4-1 and TRBJ2-5; tentative D call: TRBD1 (5 bases). V was pared by 4 bases and J by 4 bases, with 19 bases between. The CDR3 length is 16 residues. The V gene's germline CDR1 is MGHRA and CDR2 YSYEKL. CDR3 bases: TGCGCCAGCAGCCTCTCTGGGGCTCCGGGTGGAGAGACCCAGTACTTC. This translates into CASSLSGAPGGETQYF.

V is TRBV24-1 and J is TRBJ2-3; D is unresolved. This CDR3 is 15 amino acids long. The germline V gene encodes CDR1 KGHDR and CDR2 SFDVKD. Trimming left V 1 base short and J 7 bases short, with 14 bases between. CDR3 loop: CATSDFGSNENTQYF. For the CDR3, the DNA is TGTGCCACCAGTGATTTCGGCAGTAATGAAAATACGCAGTATTTT.

The chain employs TRBV7-3 and TRBJ2-2; TRBD2 agrees at 7 bases. CDR3 length: 16 residues. Germline values: CDR1 SGHTA, CDR2 FQGTGA. The V and J ends lost 2 bases and 6 bases, in that order; junction bases with no gene match: 9. This chain's CDR3 is CASSLVAGEISGELFF. CDR3 bases: TGTGCCAGCAGCTTAGTCGCGGGAGAGATCTCCGGGGAGCTGTTTTTT.

This sequence joins TRBV12-3 or TRBV12-4 and TRBJ1-1; TRBD1 might be the D (5 bases). This CDR3 comprises 16 residues. V was clipped by 6 bases and J by 2 bases, with 19 bases between them. The CDR3 is CASRPPRRGQNTEAFF. DNA of the CDR3: TGTGCCAGCAGACCCCCTAGGAGGGGTCAAAACACTGAAGCTTTCTTT.

Only a few counts were recorded for this clonotype. This chain joins TRBV5-4 and TRBJ2-3; D is undetermined. CDR1 is SGHNT and CDR2 is YYREEE in the germline V gene (reference sequence). The CDR3 is 14 residues long. The V end was cut by 0 bases, the J end by 1 base, with 6 bases between. The CDR3 sequence: CASSLGAGTDTQYF. The CDR3 region has the DNA TGTGCCAGCAGCTTGGGAGCAGGCACAGATACGCAGTATTTT.

The J gene is TRBJ2-7, the V gene TRBV6-1, with a possible D match to TRBD2 (5 bases). The CDR3 runs 13 residues. V lost 7 bases to trimming and J lost 5 bases, with 15 bases between them. Germline CDR1 reads MNHNS; CDR2 reads SASEGT. The CDR3 loop reads CASTIRGHHEQYF. For the CDR3, the DNA is TGTGCCAGCACCATTCGGGGTCACCACGAGCAGTACTTC.

The chain employs TRBV7-6 and TRBJ2-7; D uncertain. Germline values: CDR1 SGHVS, CDR2 FNYEAQ. The CDR3 sequence is 15 residues long. V lost 1 base and J lost 4, with 14 bases in between. The CDR3 DNA reads as TGTGCCAGCAGCTTAGAATCAGCCGGCTTTTACGAGCAGTACTTC. It specifies CASSLESAGFYEQYF.

This sequence joins TRBV25-1 and TRBJ2-7, with D hard to call. The CDR3 runs 13 residues. V was shortened by 1 base and J by 5 bases, with 9 bases between the two germline ends. From germline, CDR1 is MGHDK and CDR2 SYGVNS. In nucleotides, the CDR3 is TGTGCCAGCAGTGAATTCTTTTCCGACGAGCAGTACTTC. Its protein is CASSEFFSDEQYF.

V is TRBV4-1 and J is TRBJ2-3; D is unresolved. V lost 3 bases and J lost 6, with 13 bases in between. The germline V gene has CDR1 MGHRA and CDR2 YSYEKL. The CDR3 runs to 14 residues. The CDR3 is CASSQALTGDTQYF. In nucleotides, the CDR3 is TGCGCCAGCAGCCAGGCCTTAACCGGGGATACGCAGTATTTT.

The V call is TRBV4-3, the J call TRBJ2-1; 8 bases map to TRBD2. The CDR3 loop spans 14 amino acids. Trimming took 4 bases from V and 6 from J; bases not matched to a gene: 5. Germline loops: CDR1 LGHNA, CDR2 YSLEER. The CDR3 DNA sequence: TGCGCCAGCAGCCGGGTTAGCGGGATCAATGAGCAGTTCTTC. This encodes CASSRVSGINEQFF.

The V gene is TRBV18, the J gene TRBJ2-5; weak D call: TRBD1 (6 bases). This CDR3 has 15 amino acids. Trimming removed 6 bases from V and 3 bases from J, with 17 bases in between. Germline-derived CDR1 and CDR2 are KGHSH and LQKENI. DNA for the CDR3: TGTGCCAGCTCCCCAACCCTGGGGGCGGAAGAGACCCAGTACTTC. It is translated as CASSPTLGAEETQYF.